This T cell receptor beta chain stems from a study of human T cells and chemical hapten exposure. Using its own MiXCR run on the RACE reads, TCRdb lists one record per CDR3 protein. The profile shows about 69,000 distinct CDR3 sequences, around a third of them singletons. V was cut by 0 bases and J by 5 bases, with 7 bases left in between. The CDR3 covers 14 residues. The V gene's germline CDR1 is LGHNA and CDR2 YSLEER. The time point here: patch test 1, 2 weeks after DPC sensitization. As for treatment: therapeutic diphenylcyclopropenone sensitization with weekly scalp DPC. The study enrolled 18 to 70-year-old alopecia patients suitable for DPC.

This chain connects TRBV4-3 to TRBJ1-4; D remains ambiguous. The material was whole blood, obtained in connection with sensitization to the hapten diphenylcyclopropenone (DPC). This sequence originates from a man aged 35 to 55 with alopecia areata. Some clones in this sample may be carry-over from other donors' samples. For the CDR3, the DNA is TGCGCCAGCAGCCAAGAAGTTCGCAATGAAAAACTGTTTTTT. Translated: CASSQEVRNEKLFF.